The 28 T cell receptor beta chains reported below all come from one sample, sequenced in a study of T cell responses to AZD1222 COVID-19 vaccine. Generated by immunoSEQ multiplex PCR, the TCRdb table keeps only in-frame clones and is missing some. The repertoire has approximately 180,000 clones, 80% to 90% of them found once; the top ten carry under 6.5%. This sample comprised peripheral blood, obtained on day 0 of AZD1222 vaccination. These receptors were taken from an adult in good health.

To note about this clone: Germline and junction disagree at one end, which may indicate a read error. The chain has TRBV4-1 and TRBJ1-2, with 8 bases lining up with TRBD1. Germline CDR1 reads MGHRA; CDR2 reads YSYEKL. The CDR3 length is 14 residues. The CDR3 nucleotides read TGCGCCAGCAGCAAAGACAGGGGCAACTATGGCTACACCTTC. Amino acids: CASSKDRGNYGYTF.

The chain couples TRBV14 to TRBJ1-6, with 9 bases fitting TRBD1. Unmatched junction bases numbered 9, after V lost 1 base and J lost 2 bases. The CDR3 contains 19 residues. CDR1 and CDR2 from the germline V gene are SGHDN and FVKESK. The CDR3 nucleotides read TGTGCCAGCAGCCAAGCGAGTAACAGGGGGCGCACCTATAATTCACCCCTCCACTTT. Protein product: CASSQASNRGRTYNSPLHF.

This sequence joins TRBV28 and TRBJ2-2, with TRBD2 matching 9 bases. The CDR3 extends over 15 amino acids. The trim removed 2 bases at V and 7 bases at J, leaving 5 bases unmatched. Looked up from germline, CDR1 is MDHEN and CDR2 is SYDVKM. The CDR3 loop is CASSLGREGGGELFF. In nucleotides, the CDR3 is TGTGCCAGCAGTTTAGGGCGGGAGGGAGGCGGGGAGCTGTTTTTT.

The chain links TRBV6-1 to TRBJ1-5, with a weak D call TRBD1 (5 bases). CDR1 and CDR2 from the germline V gene are MNHNS and SASEGT. This CDR3 spans 13 amino acids. V was clipped by 3 bases and J by 4 bases, with 7 bases between them. The CDR3 DNA is TGTGCCAGCAGTGATCAGGGTAATCAGCCCCAGCATTTT. Translated, it gives CASSDQGNQPQHF.

The chain recombines TRBV27 with TRBJ1-5; unclear D gene. The CDR3 extends over 15 amino acids. CDR1 is MNHEY and CDR2 is SMNVEV in the germline V gene (reference sequence). V was clipped by 1 base and J by 0 bases, with 7 bases between them. The CDR3 DNA reads TGTGCCAGCAGTTTATTGGGTTATAGCAATCAGCCCCAGCATTTT. Encoded protein: CASSLLGYSNQPQHF.

This clone showed up just once. The V call is TRBV30, the J call TRBJ1-2; TRBD1 aligns across 7 bases. The trim removed 3 bases at V and 8 bases at J, leaving 9 bases unmatched. Germline assignment: CDR1 GTSNPN and CDR2 SVGIG (reference sequence). The CDR3 spans 13 residues. The CDR3 nucleotides read TGTGCCTGGAGCAGGGGGGACGTTGAGGGCTACACCTTC. Translation gives CAWSRGDVEGYTF.

V usage is TRBV3-1 (or the pseudogene TRBV3-2) and J usage is TRBJ2-6; 7 nucleotides match TRBD1. The CDR3 is made up of 18 amino acids. Looked up from germline, CDR1 is LGHDT and CDR2 is YNNKEL (reference sequence). After removal of 3 bases from V and 2 bases from J, the junction contained 10 bases not matched to a gene. The CDR3: CASSHGRQGGTGANVLTF. The CDR3 DNA is TGTGCCAGCAGCCATGGTCGACAGGGTGGAACTGGGGCCAACGTCCTGACTTTC.

The chain uses TRBV6-1 and TRBJ1-6, with a tentative D call TRBD1 (6 bases). V was pared by 2 bases and J by 5 bases, with 10 bases between. Germline CDR1 reads MNHNS; CDR2 reads SASEGT. The CDR3 runs to 15 residues. The CDR3 coding sequence is TGTGCCAGCAGTGAAAGGTGGGGGCATAATTCACCCCTCCACTTT. Translating it yields CASSERWGHNSPLHF.

The chain combines TRBV27 with TRBJ2-7; TRBD2 agrees at 10 bases. V lost 7 bases and J lost 7; bases outside the gene matches: 16. Per the germline V gene, CDR1 is MNHEY and CDR2 is SMNVEV (reference sequence). This CDR3 contains 16 residues. The CDR3 sequence: CASTLKAGPTSGEQYF. DNA of the CDR3: TGTGCCAGCACCCTTAAGGCTGGTCCGACTAGCGGGGAGCAGTACTTC.

This clone turned up a few times. The J gene is TRBJ1-1, the V gene TRBV18; tentative D call: TRBD1 (5 bases). This CDR3 comprises 16 residues. CDR1 is KGHSH, CDR2 LQKENI, per germline. The V end was cut by 5 bases, the J end by 0 bases, with 16 bases between. CDR3 bases: TGTGCCAGCTCAGTGGGTGGGGGATCAATGAACACTGAAGCTTTCTTT. It yields the protein CASSVGGGSMNTEAFF.

A few counts support this clone. The chain carries TRBV6-5 and TRBJ2-1; TRBD2 aligns across 13 bases. The germline gives CDR1 MNHEY, CDR2 SVGAGI. The CDR3 contains 16 residues. V gave up 2 bases and J gave up 10 bases; unmatched junction bases: 8. Here the CDR3 DNA reads TGTGCCAGCAGTTACCGGACTAGCGGGGGCCGGAGGGAGCAGTTCTTC. Encoded protein: CASSYRTSGGRREQFF.

The chain links TRBV4-3 to TRBJ2-1, with D unresolved. Germline assignment: CDR1 LGHNA and CDR2 YSLEER. The CDR3 consists of 13 residues. Trimming removed 0 bases at V and 8 bases at J, with 8 bases between. The DNA of the CDR3 is TGCGCCAGCAGCCAAGATTTTCCCCATGAGCAGTTCTTC. The encoded protein is CASSQDFPHEQFF.

This clone has a handful of counts. The V gene is TRBV5-4, the J gene TRBJ1-4, with D perhaps matching TRBD1 (6 bases). CDR1 and CDR2 (germline): SGHNT, YYREEE (reference sequence). The CDR3 loop spans 14 amino acids. Trimming left V 1 base short and J 8 bases short, with 12 bases between. The CDR3 spells CASSLHRDGEKLFF. The CDR3 DNA follows: TGTGCCAGCAGCTTGCACAGGGATGGCGAAAAACTGTTTTTT.

This chain connects TRBV11-2 to TRBJ1-6; 10 bases align to TRBD1. J lost 6 bases, V lost 0 bases, and 11 bases had no gene match. Germline V gives CDR1 SGHAT, CDR2 FQNNGV. CDR3 length: 19 residues. This CDR3 reads CASSLDGDRDRGRNSPLHF. In nucleotides, the CDR3 is TGTGCCAGCAGCTTAGATGGGGACCGGGACAGGGGCCGTAATTCACCCCTCCACTTT. Full variable domain (rest looked up from reference TRBV11-2 and TRBJ1-6): EAGVAQSPRYKIIEKRQSVAFWCNPISGHATLYWYQQILGQGPKLLIQFQNNGVVDDSQLPKDRFSAERLKGVDSTLKIQPAKLEDSAVYLCASSLDGDRDRGRNSPLHFGNGTRLTVT.

The J gene is TRBJ2-3, the V gene TRBV14, with 13 positions matching TRBD2. CDR1 and CDR2 (germline): SGHDN, FVKESK. Unmatched junction bases numbered 8, after V lost 4 bases and J lost 7 bases. The CDR3 contains 16 residues. CDR3 protein: CASSRGLAGPQHTQYF. The CDR3 DNA reads TGTGCCAGCAGCCGGGGACTAGCGGGGCCCCAACATACGCAGTATTTT.

The J gene is TRBJ1-2, the V gene TRBV10-3; D may be TRBD1 (5 bases). This CDR3 spans 16 amino acids. Germline assignment: CDR1 ENHRY and CDR2 SYGVKD. Trimming pared 0 bases from V and 2 bases from J, leaving 13 bases between. CDR3 nucleotides: TGTGCCATCAGTGAGTCGGTTGGGAGGGGCAACTATGGCTACACCTTC. As protein: CAISESVGRGNYGYTF.

The chain joins TRBV11-2 to TRBJ1-4; 7 bases match TRBD1. The CDR3 is 16 residues long. V lost 0 bases to trimming and J lost 6 bases; unmatched junction nucleotides: 7. Germline CDR1 SGHAT, CDR2 FQNNGV. CDR3: CASSLETGVRDEKLFF. Written as DNA, the CDR3 is TGTGCCAGCAGCTTAGAAACAGGGGTGAGGGATGAAAAACTGTTTTTT.

The V gene is TRBV28, the J gene TRBJ2-6; no clear D. CDR3 length: 14 residues. Trimming removed 5 bases from V and 1 base from J, with 6 bases in between. Per the germline V gene, CDR1 is MDHEN and CDR2 is SYDVKM. The CDR3 DNA reads as TGTGCCAGCAGTCCCCAGTCTGGGGCCAACGTCCTGACTTTC. Encoded protein: CASSPQSGANVLTF. Drawing the rest from reference TRBV28 and TRBJ2-6, the complete variable domain is DVKVTQSSRYLVKRTGEKVFLECVQDMDHENMFWYRQDPGLGLRLIYFSYDVKMKEKGDIPEGYSVSREKKERFSLILESASTNQTSMYLCASSPQSGANVLTFGAGSRLTVL.

This chain links TRBV28 with TRBJ1-6; 9 positions agree with TRBD1. Germline CDR1 reads MDHEN; CDR2 reads SYDVKM. The CDR3 contains 15 residues. Trimming removed 5 bases from V and 7 bases from J; junction bases left unmatched: 6. The CDR3 nucleotides read TGTGCCAGCAGTGGCCCGGGACAGGGAAATTCACCCCTCCACTTT. Protein product: CASSGPGQGNSPLHF.

This clone has only a few counts. The CDR3 reads CASSSGTEETQYF. CDR3 DNA: TGTGCCAGCAGCTCCGGGACGGAGGAGACCCAGTACTTC. The chain joins TRBV7-2 to TRBJ2-5; D may match TRBD1 or TRBD2 (5 bases each). Trimming pared 4 bases from V and 5 bases from J, leaving 11 bases between. Per the germline V gene, CDR1 is SGHTA and CDR2 is FQGNSA. CDR3 size: 13 residues.

J is TRBJ1-5 and V is TRBV30, with D unclear. CDR3 size: 14 residues. The germline V gene encodes CDR1 GTSNPN and CDR2 SVGIG (reference sequence). With 2 bases removed from V and 0 bases from J, the gap between germline ends came to 8 bases. CDR3: CAWSMGTSNQPQHF. CDR3 sequence (DNA): TGTGCCTGGAGTATGGGTACTAGCAATCAGCCCCAGCATTTT.

V gene TRBV6-6 combines with J gene TRBJ1-4; 7 bases align to TRBD1. Germline V gene lookup returns CDR1 MNHNY and CDR2 SVGAGI (reference sequence). V gave up 3 bases and J gave up 5 bases; unmatched junction bases: 9. This CDR3 comprises 16 residues. This CDR3 reads CASSYRGRFPNEKLFF. The DNA of the CDR3 is TGTGCCAGCAGTTATAGGGGGCGCTTCCCGAATGAAAAACTGTTTTTT.

J is TRBJ2-4 and V is TRBV4-1; possible D gene TRBD2, 7 bases. Germline-derived CDR1 and CDR2 are MGHRA and YSYEKL. V was trimmed by 1 base and J by 7 bases, leaving 14 bases between them. The CDR3 is 15 residues long. The DNA of the CDR3 is TGCGCCAGCAGCCAAGTATGGGGGGGCCGTAACATTCAGTACTTC. Amino acid sequence: CASSQVWGGRNIQYF.

The rearrangement joins TRBV5-6 to TRBJ1-2; D is perhaps TRBD1 (5 bases). This CDR3 is 16 amino acids long. The germline gives CDR1 SGHDT, CDR2 YYEEEE. The germline V and J ends were trimmed by 0 bases and 4 bases, with 16 bases remaining between them. The CDR3 nucleotides are TGTGCCAGCAGCTTGGCCCCCTCGCAGGGCCCCTATGGCTACACCTTC. This sequence encodes CASSLAPSQGPYGYTF.

The genes are TRBV18 and TRBJ1-2; D gene uncertain. Germline CDR1 reads KGHSH; CDR2 reads LQKENI. This CDR3 has 14 amino acids. V gave up 1 base and J gave up 5 bases, with 11 bases separating them. CDR3 sequence: CASSPLRTEYGYTF. CDR3 bases: TGTGCCAGCTCACCACTCCGGACTGAGTATGGCTACACCTTC.

This clone was found a few times. The CDR3 here is CASSFQGTSGNTIYF. Here the CDR3 DNA reads TGTGCCAGCAGCTTTCAGGGCACCTCTGGAAACACCATATATTTT. V gene TRBV7-2 combines with J gene TRBJ1-3, with a tentative D call TRBD1 (5 bases). There are 15 residues in the CDR3. Germline lookup yields CDR1 SGHTA and CDR2 FQGNSA. V lost 3 bases and J lost 0, with 9 bases in between.

The rearrangement links TRBV14 to TRBJ1-1; D is unresolved. CDR3 size: 15 residues. Germline loops: CDR1 SGHDN, CDR2 FVKESK. V was shortened by 0 bases and J by 0 bases, with 8 bases between the two germline ends. The CDR3 nucleotides are TGTGCCAGCAGCCAAGAATGGGTTTTGAACACTGAAGCTTTCTTT. Protein: CASSQEWVLNTEAFF. Complete variable domain (other parts from reference TRBV14 and TRBJ1-1): EAGVTQFPSHSVIEKGQTVTLRCDPISGHDNLYWYRRVMGKEIKFLLHFVKESKQDESGMPNNRFLAERTGGTYSTLKVQPAELEDSGVYFCASSQEWVLNTEAFFGQGTRLTVV.

The CDR3 region has the DNA TGTGCCAGCAGAGCAGGAGGAGGGGCTTTCTTT. It specifies CASRAGGGAFF. V gene TRBV28 combines with J gene TRBJ1-1, with no clear D. This CDR3 has 11 amino acids. Germline V gene lookup returns CDR1 MDHEN and CDR2 SYDVKM. Trimming shortened V by 6 bases and J by 11 bases, and 13 bases separated the two germline ends.